Detailed here is one T cell receptor (beta chain). Its antigen remains unidentified. Here immunoSEQ multiplex PCR was the method, and the copy in TCRdb shows in-frame clones only, minus some. This table has 77,000 or so clones, 90% appearing once. This CDR3 is 15 amino acids long. CDR1 is SGHTA and CDR2 is FQGNSA in the germline V gene. Trimming stripped 4 bases from V and 1 base from J, with 13 bases between. The sample belongs to a study of OX40 agonist ivuxolimab in advanced cancers. Study summary: Ivuxolimab doses were 0.01, 0.1, 0.3, 1.5, 3 or 10 mg/kg every 2 weeks. Study-level results: The average count of expanded clones was higher among CD8+ T cells than among CD4+.

This receptor was taken from an adult with an advanced solid tumor such as melanoma, head and neck, liver or kidney cancer. V gene TRBV7-2 combines with J gene TRBJ2-5; D ambiguous. Here the sequenced sample was CD4+ or CD8+ T cells sorted from blood, taken in a trial of the OX40 agonist ivuxolimab. In nucleotides, the CDR3 is TGTGCCAGCAGCTGGCAAAAGGGATTCCAAGAGACCCAGTACTTC. Encoded protein: CASSWQKGFQETQYF. Based on the CDR3 plus reference TRBV7-2 and TRBJ2-5, the full variable domain is GAGVSQSPSNKVTEKGKDVELRCDPISGHTALYWYRQSLGQGLEFLIYFQGNSAPDKSGLPSDRFSAERTGGSVSTLTIQRTQQEDSAVYLCASSWQKGFQETQYFGPGTRLLVL.